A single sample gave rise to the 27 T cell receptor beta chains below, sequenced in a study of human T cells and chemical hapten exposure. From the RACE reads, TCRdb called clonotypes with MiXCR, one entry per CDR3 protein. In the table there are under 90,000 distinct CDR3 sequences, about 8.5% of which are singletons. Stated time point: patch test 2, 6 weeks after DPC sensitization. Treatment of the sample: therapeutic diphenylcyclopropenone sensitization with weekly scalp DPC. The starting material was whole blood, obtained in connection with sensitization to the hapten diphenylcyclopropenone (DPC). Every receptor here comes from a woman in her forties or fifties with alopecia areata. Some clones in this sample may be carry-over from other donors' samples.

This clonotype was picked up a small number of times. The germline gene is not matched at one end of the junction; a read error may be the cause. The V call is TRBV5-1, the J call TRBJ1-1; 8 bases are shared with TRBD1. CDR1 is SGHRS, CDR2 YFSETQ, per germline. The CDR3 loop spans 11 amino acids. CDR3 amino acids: CASSTGTGPFF. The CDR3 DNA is TGCGCCAGCAGCACCGGGACAGGCCCCTTTTTT.

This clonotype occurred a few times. The chain's CDR3 is CASKGDFNTGELFF. In nucleotides, the CDR3 is TGTGCCAGCAAAGGGGACTTCAACACCGGGGAGCTGTTTTTT. The gene calls are TRBV2 and TRBJ2-2; possible D gene TRBD2, 6 bases. The CDR3 length is 14 residues. The ends were cut back, 7 bases at V and 2 bases at J, with 11 bases in the middle. The germline CDR1 and CDR2 sequences are SNHLY and FYNNEI. Filled out from reference TRBV2 and TRBJ2-2, the complete variable domain reads EPEVTQTPSHQVTQMGQEVILRCVPISNHLYFYWYRQILGQKVEFLVSFYNNEISEKSEIFDDQFSVERPDGSNFTLKIRSTKLEDSAMYFCASKGDFNTGELFFGEGSRLTVL.

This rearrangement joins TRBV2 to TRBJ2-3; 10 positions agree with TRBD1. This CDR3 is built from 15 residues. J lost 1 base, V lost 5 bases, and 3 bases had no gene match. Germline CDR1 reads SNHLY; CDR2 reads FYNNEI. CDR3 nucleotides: TGTGCCAGCAGTCCTGGGACAGGGGGCACAGATACGCAGTATTTT. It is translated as CASSPGTGGTDTQYF. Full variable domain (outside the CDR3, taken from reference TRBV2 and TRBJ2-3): EPEVTQTPSHQVTQMGQEVILRCVPISNHLYFYWYRQILGQKVEFLVSFYNNEISEKSEIFDDQFSVERPDGSNFTLKIRSTKLEDSAMYFCASSPGTGGTDTQYFGPGTRLTVL.

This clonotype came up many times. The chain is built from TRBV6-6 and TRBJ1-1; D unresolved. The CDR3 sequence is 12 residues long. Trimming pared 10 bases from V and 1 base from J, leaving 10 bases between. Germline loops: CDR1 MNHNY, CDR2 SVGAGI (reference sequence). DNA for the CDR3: TGTGCCATACTGACGGGGAACACTGAAGCTTTCTTT. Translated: CAILTGNTEAFF.

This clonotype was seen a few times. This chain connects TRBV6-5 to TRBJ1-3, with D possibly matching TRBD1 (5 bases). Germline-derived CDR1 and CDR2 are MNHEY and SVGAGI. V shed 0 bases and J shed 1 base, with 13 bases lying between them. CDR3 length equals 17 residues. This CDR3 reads CASSYSRLGGSGNTIYF. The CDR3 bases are TGTGCCAGCAGTTACTCCCGGTTGGGGGGGTCTGGAAACACCATATATTTT.

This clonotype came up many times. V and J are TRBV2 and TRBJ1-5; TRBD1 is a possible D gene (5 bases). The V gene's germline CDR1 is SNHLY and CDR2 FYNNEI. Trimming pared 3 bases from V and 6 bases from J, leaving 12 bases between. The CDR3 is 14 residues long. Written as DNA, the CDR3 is TGTGCCAGCAGTGAGGGACGAAGTATTCAGCCCCAGCATTTT. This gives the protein CASSEGRSIQPQHF.

DNA of the CDR3: TGTGCCAGCATGATGGGCGGGAGCTCCTACAATGAGCAGTTCTTC. Protein product: CASMMGGSSYNEQFF. V gene TRBV5-4 combines with J gene TRBJ2-1, with 7 bases that match TRBD2. The CDR3 runs to 15 residues. The V gene end was trimmed by 6 bases and the J gene end by 0 bases; junction bases not matched to a gene: 6. CDR1 SGHNT and CDR2 YYREEE come from the germline V gene (reference sequence).

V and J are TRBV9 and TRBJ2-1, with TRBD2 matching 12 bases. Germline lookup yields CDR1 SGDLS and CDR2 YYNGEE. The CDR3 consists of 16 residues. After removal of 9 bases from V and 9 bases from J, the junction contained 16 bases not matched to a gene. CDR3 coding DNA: TGTGCCACGGGGGATGGGACTAGCGGGCCGGGGGGTGAGCAGTTCTTC. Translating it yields CATGDGTSGPGGEQFF.

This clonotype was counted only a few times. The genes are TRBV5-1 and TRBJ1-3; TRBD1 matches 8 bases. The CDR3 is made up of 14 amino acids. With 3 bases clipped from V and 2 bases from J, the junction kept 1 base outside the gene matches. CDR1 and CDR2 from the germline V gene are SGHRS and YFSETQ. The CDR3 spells CASSSDRAGNTIYF. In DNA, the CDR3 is TGCGCCAGCAGCTCGGACAGGGCTGGAAACACCATATATTTT.

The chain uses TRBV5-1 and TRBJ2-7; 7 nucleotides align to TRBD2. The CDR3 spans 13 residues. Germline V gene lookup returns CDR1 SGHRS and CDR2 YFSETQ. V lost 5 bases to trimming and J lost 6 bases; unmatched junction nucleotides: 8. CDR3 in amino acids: CASRWDYTGEQYF. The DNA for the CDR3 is TGCGCCAGCAGGTGGGACTATACGGGCGAGCAGTACTTC.

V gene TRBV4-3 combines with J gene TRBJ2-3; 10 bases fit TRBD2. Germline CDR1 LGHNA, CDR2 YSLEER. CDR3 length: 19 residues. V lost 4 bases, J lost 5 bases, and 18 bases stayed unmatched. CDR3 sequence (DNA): TGCGCCAGCAGCCCAGCCTTGGGGTGGCTAGCGGGAGTGGAAGATACGCAGTATTTT. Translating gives CASSPALGWLAGVEDTQYF.

As DNA, the CDR3 is TGTGCCAGCAGCGTAGAAGGTTCACCCCTCCACTTT. Translation gives CASSVEGSPLHF. V and J are TRBV9 and TRBJ1-6; D gene ambiguous. V was trimmed by 0 bases and J by 9 bases, leaving 4 bases between them. In germline, CDR1 is SGDLS, CDR2 YYNGEE. The CDR3 contains 12 residues.

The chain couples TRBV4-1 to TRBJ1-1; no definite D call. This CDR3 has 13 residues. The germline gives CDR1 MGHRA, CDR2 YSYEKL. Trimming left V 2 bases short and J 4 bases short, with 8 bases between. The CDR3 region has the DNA TGCGCCAGCAGCCAATCTGCGGCCACTGAAGCTTTCTTT. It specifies CASSQSAATEAFF.

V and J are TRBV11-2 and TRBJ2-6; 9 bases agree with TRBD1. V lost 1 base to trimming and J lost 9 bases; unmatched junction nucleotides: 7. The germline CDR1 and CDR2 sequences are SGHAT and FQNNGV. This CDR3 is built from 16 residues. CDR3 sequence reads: CASSLVDRGGGNVLTF. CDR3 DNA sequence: TGTGCCAGCAGCTTAGTTGACAGGGGGGGAGGCAACGTCCTGACTTTC.

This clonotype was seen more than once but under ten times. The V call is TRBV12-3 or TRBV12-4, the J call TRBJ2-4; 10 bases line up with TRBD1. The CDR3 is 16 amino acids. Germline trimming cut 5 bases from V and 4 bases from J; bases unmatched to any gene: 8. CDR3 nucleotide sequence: TGTGCCAGCAGTACTTCCCCGGACAGGGGGAAAAACATTCAGTACTTC. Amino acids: CASSTSPDRGKNIQYF.

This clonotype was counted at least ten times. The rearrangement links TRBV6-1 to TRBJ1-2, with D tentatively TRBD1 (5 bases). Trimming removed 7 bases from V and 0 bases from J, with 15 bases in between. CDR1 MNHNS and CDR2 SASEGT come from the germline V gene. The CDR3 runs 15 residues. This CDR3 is CASKQGETANYGYTF. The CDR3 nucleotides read TGTGCCAGCAAGCAGGGCGAAACGGCTAACTATGGCTACACCTTC.

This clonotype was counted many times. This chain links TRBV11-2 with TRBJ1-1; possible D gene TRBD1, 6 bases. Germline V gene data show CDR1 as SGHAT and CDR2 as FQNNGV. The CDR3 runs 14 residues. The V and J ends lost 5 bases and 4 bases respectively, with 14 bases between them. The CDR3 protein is CASSPAGVSTEAFF. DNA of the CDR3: TGTGCCAGCAGCCCGGCAGGGGTTTCCACTGAAGCTTTCTTT.

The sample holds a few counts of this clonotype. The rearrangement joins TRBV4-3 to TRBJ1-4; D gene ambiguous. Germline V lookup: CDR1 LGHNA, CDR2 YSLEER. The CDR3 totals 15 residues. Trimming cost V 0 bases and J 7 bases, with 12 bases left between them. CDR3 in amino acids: CASSQDPGRSEKLFF. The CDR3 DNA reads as TGCGCCAGCAGCCAAGATCCCGGCAGGTCTGAAAAACTGTTTTTT.

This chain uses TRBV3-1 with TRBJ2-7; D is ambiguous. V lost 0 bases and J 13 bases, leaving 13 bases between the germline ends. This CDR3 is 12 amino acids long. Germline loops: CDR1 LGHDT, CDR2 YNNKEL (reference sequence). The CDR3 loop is CASSQDRIVHYF. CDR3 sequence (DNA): TGTGCCAGCAGCCAAGATCGAATAGTTCACTACTTC.

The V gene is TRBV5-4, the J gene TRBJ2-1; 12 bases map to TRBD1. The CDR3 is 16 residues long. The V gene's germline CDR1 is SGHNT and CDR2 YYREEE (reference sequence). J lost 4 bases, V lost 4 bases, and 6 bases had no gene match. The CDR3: CASSPGTGGSYNEQFF. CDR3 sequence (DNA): TGTGCCAGCAGCCCTGGGACAGGGGGCTCATACAATGAGCAGTTCTTC.

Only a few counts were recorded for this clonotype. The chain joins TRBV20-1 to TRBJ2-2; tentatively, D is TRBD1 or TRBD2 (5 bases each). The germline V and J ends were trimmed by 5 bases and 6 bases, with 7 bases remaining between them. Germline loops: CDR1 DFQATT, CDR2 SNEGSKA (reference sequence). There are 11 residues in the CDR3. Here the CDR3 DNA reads TGCAGTGCTCGGGGCGCCGGGGAGCTGTTTTTT. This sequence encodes CSARGAGELFF.

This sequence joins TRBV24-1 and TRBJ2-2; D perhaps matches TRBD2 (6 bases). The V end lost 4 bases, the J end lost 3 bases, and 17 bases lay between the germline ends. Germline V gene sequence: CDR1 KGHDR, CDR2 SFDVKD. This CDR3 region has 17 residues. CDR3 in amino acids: CATSDPGLAPYTGELFF. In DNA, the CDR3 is TGTGCCACCAGTGACCCGGGCCTAGCGCCTTACACCGGGGAGCTGTTTTTT.

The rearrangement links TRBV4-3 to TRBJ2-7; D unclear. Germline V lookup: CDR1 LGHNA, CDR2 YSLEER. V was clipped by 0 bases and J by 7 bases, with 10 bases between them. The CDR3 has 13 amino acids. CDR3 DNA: TGCGCCAGCAGCCAAGATGGCCCAACGGAGCAGTACTTC. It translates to CASSQDGPTEQYF.

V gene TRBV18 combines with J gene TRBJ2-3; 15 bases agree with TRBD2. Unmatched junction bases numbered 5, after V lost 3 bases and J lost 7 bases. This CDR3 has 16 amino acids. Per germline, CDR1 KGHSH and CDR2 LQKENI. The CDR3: CASSPSGTSGRYTQYF. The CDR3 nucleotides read TGTGCCAGCTCACCTTCCGGGACTAGCGGGAGGTATACGCAGTATTTT.

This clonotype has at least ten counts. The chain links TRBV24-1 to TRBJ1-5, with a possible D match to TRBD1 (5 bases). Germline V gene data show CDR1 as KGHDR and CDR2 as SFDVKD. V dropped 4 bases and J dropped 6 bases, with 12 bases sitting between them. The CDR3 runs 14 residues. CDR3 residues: CATSEPGGSQPQHF. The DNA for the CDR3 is TGTGCCACCAGTGAACCGGGGGGAAGTCAGCCCCAGCATTTT.

CDR3 DNA sequence: TGTGCCAGCAGCTTAGCGGTCCTAGCGGGCCAGGAGACCCAGTACTTC. The encoded protein is CASSLAVLAGQETQYF. The chain is built from TRBV7-2 and TRBJ2-5; TRBD2 matches 8 bases. V lost 0 bases and J lost 5; bases outside the gene matches: 8. Looked up from germline, CDR1 is SGHTA and CDR2 is FQGNSA. The CDR3 runs 16 residues.

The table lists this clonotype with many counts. The CDR3 nucleotides are TGCGCCAGCAGCCTTAGACAGGGGTTCGCGAACACCGGGGAGCTGTTTTTT. Translating it yields CASSLRQGFANTGELFF. This rearrangement joins TRBV5-1 to TRBJ2-2, with TRBD1 identical over 8 bases. V was clipped by 4 bases and J by 0 bases; unmatched bases: 8. In germline, CDR1 is SGHRS, CDR2 YFSETQ. The CDR3 loop spans 17 amino acids. The full variable domain, completed using reference TRBV5-1 and TRBJ2-2, is KAGVTQTPRYLIKTRGQQVTLSCSPISGHRSVSWYQQTPGQGLQFLFEYFSETQRNKGNFPGRFSGRQFSNSRSEMNVSTLELGDSALYLCASSLRQGFANTGELFFGEGSRLTVL.